The sequence of this T cell receptor (beta chain) was determined in a study of T cell responses to AZD1222 COVID-19 vaccine. Study observations and caveats: There were repertoire samples only from the period after the peak T cell response.

With respect to this clone: Its matching antigen is unknown.

Produced via immunoSEQ multiplex PCR; TCRdb's table is partial and in-frame only. Of fewer than 20,000 clones listed, around 92% are singletons. The CDR3 is 13 residues long. V was pared by 6 bases and J by 0 bases, with 6 bases between. CDR1 and CDR2 from the germline V gene are MDHEN and SYDVKM. This clonotype originated in an adult who received the AZD1222 COVID-19 vaccine. The sequenced sample was peripheral blood, obtained 28 days after the second AZD1222 dose. V and J are TRBV28 and TRBJ1-3, with no clear D. CDR3: CASRPISGNTIYF. The CDR3 coding sequence is TGTGCCAGCAGACCCATCTCTGGAAACACCATATATTTT.